These 4 T cell receptor beta chains share one sample of origin, sequenced in a study of T cells in Graves' hyperthyroidism and ophthalmopathy (dated by TCRdb to the late 2010s). Libraries came from multiplex PCR. TCRdb names Illumina HiSeq 2000 as the instrument used. Amplification of TCR beta CDR3 regions was carried out from RNA transcripts. The first round of RT-PCR for the TCR CDR3 was performed with the HTBI primer set and the Qiagen OneStep RT-PCR kit. The raw public reads went through TCRdb reprocessing: fastp at Q25, MiXCR clone calling, in-frame beta chains kept. Duplicate CDR3 protein sequences are folded into a single record with the most common DNA and genes. The sample records 550,000 to 650,000 distinct CDR3 sequences, approximately 15% of which are singletons. The ten largest clones represent under 7% of the sample. The sequenced sample was blood. All receptors derive from a woman aged 25 to 39 with Graves' hyperthyroidism that later progressed to Graves' ophthalmopathy.

This clonotype was counted a few times. The gene calls are TRBV27 and TRBJ2-3; D might be TRBD1 (5 bases). V was pared by 3 bases and J by 4 bases, with 8 bases between. CDR1 is MNHEY and CDR2 is SMNVEV in the germline V gene (reference sequence). The CDR3 is 13 residues long. The CDR3 loop reads CASSFRASDTQYF. CDR3 in DNA: TGTGCCAGCAGTTTCAGGGCCTCAGATACGCAGTATTTT.

This clonotype was seen repeatedly, ten times or more. The chain is built from TRBV20-1 and TRBJ1-6, with D perhaps TRBD1 (5 bases). The V gene's germline CDR1 is DFQATT and CDR2 SNEGSKA (reference sequence). The V end was cut by 2 bases, the J end by 6 bases, with 14 bases between. This CDR3 contains 15 residues. CDR3 in amino acids: CSARTTTEFNSPLHF. The CDR3 DNA reads TGCAGTGCTAGAACGACGACAGAGTTTAATTCACCCCTCCACTTT.

This clonotype was seen repeatedly, ten times or more. In DNA, the CDR3 is TGTGCCAGCAGTTCTGGACAGGCCAACTTCGATGGCTACACCTTC. It encodes CASSSGQANFDGYTF. This chain links TRBV27 with TRBJ1-2, with 7 positions matching TRBD1. The CDR3 runs 15 residues. The V gene's germline CDR1 is MNHEY and CDR2 SMNVEV (reference sequence). Trimming took 4 bases from V and 6 from J; bases not matched to a gene: 11.

This chain uses TRBV20-1 with TRBJ2-3; 10 nucleotides agree with TRBD2. The CDR3 totals 16 residues. Trimming cost V 6 bases and J 2 bases; bases outside gene matches: 11. From germline, CDR1 is DFQATT and CDR2 SNEGSKA (reference sequence). The CDR3 spells CSAPEGLAANTDTQYF. In nucleotides, the CDR3 is TGCAGTGCCCCAGAAGGACTAGCGGCAAACACAGATACGCAGTATTTT.